The rows below give T cell receptor beta chains drawn from one sample of a study of T cells in Graves' hyperthyroidism and ophthalmopathy. TCRdb itself ran the multiplex PCR reads through MiXCR, one entry per CDR3 protein. This repertoire shows hundreds of thousands of distinct CDR3 sequences, around 14% found once; its top ten account for roughly 5.5%. Material for sequencing was blood. The source is a woman in her twenties or thirties with Graves' hyperthyroidism that later progressed to Graves' ophthalmopathy. The CDR3 runs from the conserved cysteine through the conserved F or W. D genes are given only for firm matches. Clone size is shown for a subset of rows, as once, few, many or a class of expanded clone.

size | J | D | V | CDR3 | DNA
. | TRBJ2-2 | TRBD1 | TRBV9 | CASSVARTGGGGELFF | TGTGCCAGCAGCGTAGCACGGACAGGGGGCGGCGGGGAGCTGTTTTTT
many | TRBJ2-1 | . | TRBV7-2 | CASSSPGKDEQFF | TGTGCCAGCAGCTCCCCAGGGAAGGATGAGCAGTTCTTC
many | TRBJ2-3 | . | TRBV7-2 | CASSLGFKTDTQYF | TGTGCCAGCAGCTTAGGGTTCAAGACAGATACGCAGTATTTT
few | TRBJ1-6 | . | TRBV5-1 | CASSLEGGPLHF | TGCGCCAGCAGCTTGGAGGGGGGACCCCTCCACTTT
. | TRBJ1-1 | . | TRBV2 | CASSVLGAHMNTEAFF | TGTGCCAGCAGTGTCTTGGGGGCCCACATGAACACTGAAGCTTTCTTT
many | TRBJ2-2 | . | TRBV10-3 | CAITTSDSANTGELFF | TGTGCCATCACGACGTCGGACAGCGCGAACACCGGGGAGCTGTTTTTT
. | TRBJ1-1 | TRBD1 | TRBV10-3 | CAITPGQGRGGGEAFF | TGTGCCATCACCCCCGGACAGGGAAGGGGAGGAGGCGAAGCTTTCTTT
few | TRBJ1-2 | TRBD1 | TRBV6-1 | CALGGTGGYGYTF | TGTGCCCTTGGAGGGACAGGGGGCTATGGCTACACCTTC
many | TRBJ2-3 | . | TRBV28 | CASSLQNTDTQYF | TGTGCCAGCAGTCTCCAGAACACAGATACGCAGTATTTT
. | TRBJ1-3 | . | TRBV11-2 | CASSPPGGGFGNTIYF | TGTGCCAGCAGCCCCCCCGGGGGGGGGTTCGGAAACACCATATATTTT
. | TRBJ1-3 | TRBD1 | TRBV19 | CASSKIDRGAVDTIYF | TGTGCCAGTAGCAAGATCGACAGGGGAGCTGTAGACACCATATATTTT
. | TRBJ1-1 | . | TRBV18 | CASSPPKPPGGTEAFF | TGTGCCAGCTCACCCCCTAAGCCCCCTGGAGGGACTGAAGCTTTCTTT
. | TRBJ1-2 | TRBD1 | TRBV29-1 | CSVGDRARGYTF | TGCAGCGTTGGGGACAGGGCTAGGGGCTACACCTTC
few | TRBJ2-7 | . | TRBV4-1 | CASSPGARVHEQYF | TGCGCCAGCAGCCCGGGAGCAAGAGTCCACGAGCAGTACTTC
many | TRBJ1-4 | TRBD1 | TRBV28 | CASSLQGAKEKLFF | TGTGCCAGCAGTTTACAGGGGGCGAAGGAAAAACTGTTTTTT
. | TRBJ1-4 | . | TRBV4-1 | CASSQRGSADEKLFF | TGCGCCAGCAGCCAACGCGGGTCGGCGGACGAAAAACTGTTTTTT
many | TRBJ2-3 | . | TRBV7-9 | CASSRHVGGTDTQYF | TGTGCCAGCAGCCGCCACGTTGGAGGCACAGATACGCAGTATTTT
many | TRBJ2-7 | TRBD2 | TRBV2 | CASSVGGSYEQYF | TGTGCCAGCAGTGTCGGCGGGAGCTACGAGCAGTACTTC
few | TRBJ1-5 | . | TRBV7-2 | CASSSWEQGYQPQHF | TGTGCCAGCAGCTCGTGGGAACAGGGCTATCAGCCCCAGCATTTT
many | TRBJ1-5 | . | TRBV6-2/TRBV6-3 | CASVREQGSNQPQHF | TGTGCCAGCGTGAGAGAGCAGGGAAGCAATCAGCCCCAGCATTTT
many | TRBJ1-1 | . | TRBV10-3 | CAISDSLQLNTEAFF | TGTGCCATCAGTGACAGTTTACAGTTGAACACTGAAGCTTTCTTT
. | TRBJ2-7 | TRBD2 | TRBV19 | CASTPGGSEQYF | TGTGCCAGTACCCCCGGGGGGTCCGAGCAGTACTTC
few | TRBJ2-5 | TRBD2 | TRBV28 | CASRGTREYF | TGTGCCAGCAGAGGGACTAGGGAGTACTTC
. | TRBJ1-2 | . | TRBV7-3 | CASSLDPYNYGYTF | TGTGCCAGCAGCTTAGATCCGTATAACTATGGCTACACCTTC
many | TRBJ1-1 | . | TRBV24-1 | CATSGEAGSGTEAFF | TGTGCCACCAGTGGCGAGGCCGGATCGGGGACTGAAGCTTTCTTT
many | TRBJ1-1 | . | TRBV18 | CASSPLGETGTEAFF | TGTGCCAGCTCACCACTCGGGGAGACGGGCACTGAAGCTTTCTTT
many | TRBJ2-5 | TRBD2 | TRBV2 | CASSQSGRSETQYF | TGTGCCAGCAGTCAAAGCGGGAGGTCCGAGACCCAGTACTTC
many | TRBJ1-3 | . | TRBV12-5 | CASGAHSGISSGNTIYF | TGTGCTAGTGGTGCCCACTCGGGGATTTCCTCTGGAAACACCATATATTTT
few | TRBJ1-1 | . | TRBV6-2/TRBV6-3 | CASSYTDEAFF | TGTGCCAGCAGTTACACAGATGAAGCTTTCTTT
many | TRBJ1-2 | . | TRBV12-3/TRBV12-4 | CASSFDSSRPYGYTF | TGTGCCAGCAGTTTCGACAGTTCCAGGCCCTATGGCTACACCTTC
few | TRBJ1-2 | . | TRBV2 | CASIIGDSPGAYGYTF | TGTGCCAGCATTATCGGAGACAGCCCCGGGGCCTATGGCTACACCTTC
. | TRBJ2-7 | TRBD2 | TRBV3-1 | CASSPSGGAFYEQYF | TGTGCCAGCAGCCCATCGGGAGGCGCCTTCTACGAGCAGTACTTC
. | TRBJ2-1 | TRBD2 | TRBV19 | CASSVGLAGSNEQFF | TGTGCCAGTAGTGTGGGACTAGCGGGATCCAATGAGCAGTTCTTC